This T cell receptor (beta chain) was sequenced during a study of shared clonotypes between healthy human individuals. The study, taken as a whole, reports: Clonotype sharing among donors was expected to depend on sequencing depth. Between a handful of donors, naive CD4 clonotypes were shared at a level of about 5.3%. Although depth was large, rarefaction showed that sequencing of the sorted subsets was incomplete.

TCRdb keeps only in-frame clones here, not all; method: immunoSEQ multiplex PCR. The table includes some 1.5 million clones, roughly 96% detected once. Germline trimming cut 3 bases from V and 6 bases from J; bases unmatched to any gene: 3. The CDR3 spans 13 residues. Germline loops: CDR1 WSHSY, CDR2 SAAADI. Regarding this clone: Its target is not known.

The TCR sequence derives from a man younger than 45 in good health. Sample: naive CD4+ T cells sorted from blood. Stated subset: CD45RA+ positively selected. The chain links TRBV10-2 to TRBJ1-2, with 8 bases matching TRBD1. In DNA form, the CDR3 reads TGCGCCAGCAGTGAAACAGGGGGACATGGCTACACCTTC. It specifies CASSETGGHGYTF.